This record concerns one T cell receptor (beta chain) sequence. The antigen remains unidentified. Just one base apart from a much larger clone, this may be a read error. Three rounds of nested PCR, following a modified ARM-PCR protocol, produced the TCRbeta library. TCRdb reprocessed the multiplex PCR reads via MiXCR and lists one record per CDR3 protein. The table lists some 100,000 distinct CDR3 sequences, around three fifths of them singletons. These data originate in a study of tumor and adjacent non-tumor tissue in lung cancer. CDR1 and CDR2 (germline): MNHNY, SVGAGI (reference sequence). This CDR3 is 15 amino acids long. This sample's RNA came from whole unsorted tissue. Distant lung tissue was collected more than 3 cm away from the tumor edge. Points from the study as a whole: In normal lung, the top 100 clones were significantly more dominant than in tumor.

This clonotype originated in a man aged 25 to 40 with non-small cell lung cancer. Sequencing was carried out using distant non-tumor lung tissue. The genes are TRBV6-6 and TRBJ1-1; D possibly corresponds to TRBD1 (5 bases). Here the CDR3 reads CASRTKGLLNNEAFF. The CDR3 region has the DNA TGTGCCAGCCGAACCAAGGGACTCCTGAACAATGAAGCTTTCTTT.